This T cell receptor (beta chain) was sequenced for a study of sequential checkpoint blockade in melanoma. Method: immunoSEQ multiplex PCR; TCRdb's copy keeps in-frame clones and lacks some. Of 30,000 or so clones detected, about 88% appear once; the ten largest clones hold 22%. Regarding treatment: randomized to nivolumab then ipilimumab (arm A) or the reverse (arm B). The sequence was collected from a human donor with melanoma. The sample in question was CD8+ T cells sorted from blood (inferred from file names), obtained from a patient given nivolumab and ipilimumab in sequence.

The CDR3 coding sequence is TGTGCCAGCAGCCTTAAAGCGGGAGGGCAGACAGATACGCAGTATTTT. Encoded protein: CASSLKAGGQTDTQYF. The V call is TRBV4-2, the J call TRBJ2-3; 10 positions match TRBD2. V trimming: 4 bases; J trimming: 3 bases; junction bases outside the gene matches: 7. The CDR3 contains 16 residues. Germline V CDR1 and CDR2: LGHNA, YNFKEQ.